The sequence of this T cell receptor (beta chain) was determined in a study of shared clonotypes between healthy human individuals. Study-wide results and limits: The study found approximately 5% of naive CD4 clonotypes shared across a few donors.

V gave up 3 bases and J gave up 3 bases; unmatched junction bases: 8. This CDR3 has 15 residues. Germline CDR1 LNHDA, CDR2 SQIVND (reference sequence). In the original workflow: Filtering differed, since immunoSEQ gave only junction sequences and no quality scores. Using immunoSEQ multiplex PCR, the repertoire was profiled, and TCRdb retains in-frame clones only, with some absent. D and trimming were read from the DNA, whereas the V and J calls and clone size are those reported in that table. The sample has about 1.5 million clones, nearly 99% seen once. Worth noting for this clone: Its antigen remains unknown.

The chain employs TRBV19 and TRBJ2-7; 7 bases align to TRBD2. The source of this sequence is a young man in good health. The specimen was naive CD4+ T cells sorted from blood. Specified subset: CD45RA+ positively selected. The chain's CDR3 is CASSMLRTSIYEQYF. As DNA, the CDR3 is TGTGCCAGTAGTATGCTCAGGACTAGTATCTACGAGCAGTACTTC.